The present TCR beta chain was sequenced within a study of naive and memory T cell subsets. V lost 4 bases, J lost 7 bases, and 10 bases lay in between. CDR3 length: 13 amino acids. Points from the study as a whole: Especially in CD8 cells, naive repertoires contained a few larger clonotypes, possibly CD45RA-re-expressing memory cells.

An equimolar mix of two oligonucleotides served as the beta constant-region primer for TRBC1 and TRBC2. Four rounds of PCR amplified the ligated cDNA using nested alpha and beta constant-region primers plus SP2. MiXCR was run by TCRdb on the UMI-ligation and nested PCR reads, yielding one entry per CDR3 protein. Here the sample spans 98,000 or so distinct CDR3 sequences, approximately 14% being singletons. This clonotype was recorded a few times. What it binds is unknown. This TCR came from a human donor in good health. The chain has TRBV12-3 or TRBV12-4 and TRBJ1-4, with D maybe TRBD1 (5 bases). The material sequenced was naive CD8+ T cells from blood. The CDR3 nucleotides are TGTGCCAGCAGTTCCCCGGGACCTGAAAAACTGTTTTTT. It codes for CASSSPGPEKLFF.